Below, 16 T cell receptor beta chains from the same sample are listed, as sequenced in a study of T-cell memory formation after mild COVID-19. A single record per CDR3 protein comes from TCRdb applying MiXCR to the 5' RACE reads. This table holds just under 350,000 distinct CDR3 sequences, roughly 13% found once. Sequences were obtained from PBMCs or a T cell subset sorted from them (not recorded which). These receptors were obtained from a man aged 18 to 30 who had mild COVID-19 (a few samples of this study predate the infection). Cell type and time point are not known.

This clonotype appeared a few times. The chain carries TRBV30 and TRBJ1-5; a possible D gene is TRBD1 (6 bases). This CDR3 has 13 residues. V gave up 1 base and J gave up 5 bases, with 9 bases separating them. Germline assignment: CDR1 GTSNPN and CDR2 SVGIG (reference sequence). This chain's CDR3 is CAWSGPGDQPQHF. The CDR3 nucleotides are TGTGCCTGGAGTGGCCCAGGGGATCAGCCCCAGCATTTT.

In its sample, this clonotype is large. This chain uses TRBV9 with TRBJ2-1; 8 nucleotides line up with TRBD2. Losses at the gene ends were 4 bases for V and 4 bases for J; bases not matched to a gene: 13. The CDR3 runs 17 residues. The germline CDR1 and CDR2 sequences are SGDLS and YYNGEE. The CDR3 loop is CASSPGGVGGGYNEQFF. CDR3 DNA: TGTGCCAGCAGCCCCGGAGGAGTCGGCGGGGGGTACAATGAGCAGTTCTTC.

V usage is TRBV6-5 and J usage is TRBJ2-7; 11 positions match TRBD2. V gave up 2 bases and J gave up 6 bases; unmatched junction bases: 6. This CDR3 is 15 amino acids long. CDR1 and CDR2 (germline): MNHEY, SVGAGI. The CDR3 region has the DNA TGTGCCAGCAGTTACATGGGGCTAGCGGGGGGCGAGCAGTACTTC. Encoded protein: CASSYMGLAGGEQYF.

Ten or more counts support this clonotype. The chain uses TRBV19 and TRBJ1-5; unclear D gene. The ends were cut back, 6 bases at V and 11 bases at J, with 17 bases in the middle. Looked up from germline, CDR1 is LNHDA and CDR2 is SQIVND (reference sequence). The CDR3 extends over 13 amino acids. The chain's CDR3 is CASSPDPILSQHF. CDR3 in DNA: TGTGCCAGTAGCCCAGACCCCATCTTGTCCCAGCATTTT.

The CDR3 spells CASSQGQGEVTGELFF. The CDR3 nucleotides read TGTGCCAGCAGCCAAGGACAGGGTGAGGTAACCGGGGAGCTGTTTTTT. The chain has TRBV3-2 and TRBJ2-2; the table's TRBD1 call for D was not verified on the DNA. TRBV3-2 is marked as a pseudogene. There are 16 residues in the CDR3.

This clonotype has only a few counts. The rearrangement uses TRBV12-3 or TRBV12-4 and TRBJ2-5; D is unclear. Trimming shortened V by 3 bases and J by 0 bases, and 8 bases separated the two germline ends. This CDR3 has 14 amino acids. This CDR3 is CASSLRPNQETQYF. The CDR3 DNA follows: TGTGCCAGCAGTTTGAGACCGAACCAAGAGACCCAGTACTTC.

The rearrangement joins TRBV7-2 to TRBJ2-7; TRBD1 aligns across 8 bases. Germline-derived CDR1 and CDR2 are SGHTA and FQGNSA. With 1 base clipped from V and 5 bases from J, the junction kept 10 bases outside the gene matches. CDR3 length equals 16 residues. Here the CDR3 DNA reads TGTGCCAGCAGCTTAGGACCATTTCCAGGGGGCCACGAGCAGTACGTC. Residues: CASSLGPFPGGHEQYV.

J is TRBJ2-1 and V is TRBV7-2; 9 nucleotides line up with TRBD2. The J segment lost 3 bases and the V segment lost 11 bases, leaving 8 bases of the junction unmatched. The CDR3 is 14 residues long. The V gene's germline CDR1 is SGHTA and CDR2 FQGNSA. In nucleotides, the CDR3 is TGTGCCGGATTAAGCGGGGGGCACTACAATGAGCAGTTCTTC. It specifies CAGLSGGHYNEQFF.

The chain is built from TRBV7-9 and TRBJ2-5; D may be TRBD1 (8 bases). This CDR3 has 15 residues. CDR1 is SEHNR, CDR2 FQNEAQ, per germline (reference sequence). Between the trimmed V and J ends, which lost 5 bases and 4 bases, there was a span of 17 bases. The CDR3 loop is CASSPQGGDGETQYF. As DNA, the CDR3 is TGTGCCAGCAGCCCACAGGGGGGGGATGGAGAGACCCAGTACTTC.

V is TRBV7-2 and J is TRBJ1-2; D call uncertain. The CDR3 is made up of 15 amino acids. The V end was cut by 1 base, the J end by 0 bases, with 9 bases between. CDR1 and CDR2 (germline): SGHTA, FQGNSA. The CDR3 nucleotides are TGTGCCAGCAGCTTAGTGCGGCTAGCTAACTATGGCTACACCTTC. Translating it yields CASSLVRLANYGYTF.

This clonotype occurred many times. The rearrangement links TRBV3-1 to TRBJ2-4; the match to TRBD2 covers 10 bases. After removal of 7 bases from V and 6 bases from J, the junction contained 6 bases not matched to a gene. Germline lookup yields CDR1 LGHDT and CDR2 YNNKEL (reference sequence). CDR3 length: 14 residues. The DNA of the CDR3 is TGTGCCAGCACCCCTCCTAGCGGGGGAAACATTCAGTACTTC. Protein product: CASTPPSGGNIQYF.

This clonotype was observed a few times. This chain links TRBV10-3 with TRBJ2-7; D not certain. The V gene's germline CDR1 is ENHRY and CDR2 SYGVKD. V was shortened by 2 bases and J by 3 bases, with 14 bases between the two germline ends. There are 15 residues in the CDR3. The CDR3 nucleotides are TGTGCCATCAGTGAGGCGACGCTAGAGTTCTACGAGCAGTACTTC. Its protein product is CAISEATLEFYEQYF.

The chain employs TRBV11-2 and TRBJ2-7; 7 bases line up with TRBD1. With V trimmed by 1 base and J by 1 base, 4 bases remained unmatched. The CDR3 has 15 amino acids. Germline V gene lookup returns CDR1 SGHAT and CDR2 FQNNGV. The CDR3 region has the DNA TGTGCCAGCAGCTTAGGAGGGGGCTTATCCTACGAGCAGTACTTC. Translation: CASSLGGGLSYEQYF.

The chain recombines TRBV4-1 with TRBJ2-7; 9 bases map to TRBD1. J lost 2 bases, V lost 0 bases, and 2 bases had no gene match. This CDR3 has 15 amino acids. Germline loops: CDR1 MGHRA, CDR2 YSYEKL. The CDR3 reads CASSQEGTGPYEQYF. The CDR3 nucleotides read TGCGCCAGCAGCCAAGAGGGGACAGGGCCCTACGAGCAGTACTTC.

This clonotype was seen a handful of times. The genes are TRBV7-9 and TRBJ1-2, with no clear D. This CDR3 is 12 amino acids long. The germline V gene encodes CDR1 SEHNR and CDR2 FQNEAQ (reference sequence). Trimming took off 4 bases at V and 9 bases at J, with 12 bases between the two ends. The DNA of the CDR3 is TGTGCCAGCAGCTCCTCGATCCAGCGCTACACCTTC. Its protein product is CASSSSIQRYTF.

This clonotype has a handful of counts. The chain has TRBV7-9 and TRBJ1-1; no firm D call. The CDR3 extends over 13 amino acids. The V gene lost 7 bases and the J gene lost 1 base, with 10 bases spanning the gap. Germline loops: CDR1 SEHNR, CDR2 FQNEAQ (reference sequence). The DNA of the CDR3 is TGTGCCAGCACCCCACCGGCGAACACTGAAGCTTTCTTT. Its translation: CASTPPANTEAFF.